The clone carrying this TCR beta chain was counted between two and nine times. Its target is not known. This sample is drawn from a study of vaccination and CD4 T cells after COVID-19. The CDR3 extends over 13 amino acids. V lost 3 bases and J 2 bases, leaving 8 bases between the germline ends. CDR1 is LNHDA, CDR2 SQIVND, per germline (reference sequence). Sequenced with the Oncomine TCR Beta short-read assay was DNA taken from cultured CD4+ T cells. MiXCR was run by TCRdb on the PCR reads, yielding one entry per CDR3 protein. Among about 24,000 distinct CDR3 sequences, around 45% were seen once, and the ten largest hold about 6.3%. Treatment described: approximately nine-day PBMC culture with coronavirus spike peptide pools or control peptides (ViraFEST assay).

The sequencing input was CD4+ T cells from blood, cultured in vitro. This receptor was taken from a human donor who had recovered from COVID-19. V gene TRBV19 combines with J gene TRBJ2-7; D possibly matches TRBD1 or TRBD2 (5 bases each). Here the CDR3 reads CASSMGDPYEQYF. CDR3 DNA sequence: TGTGCCAGTAGTATGGGGGACCCCTACGAGCAGTACTTC.